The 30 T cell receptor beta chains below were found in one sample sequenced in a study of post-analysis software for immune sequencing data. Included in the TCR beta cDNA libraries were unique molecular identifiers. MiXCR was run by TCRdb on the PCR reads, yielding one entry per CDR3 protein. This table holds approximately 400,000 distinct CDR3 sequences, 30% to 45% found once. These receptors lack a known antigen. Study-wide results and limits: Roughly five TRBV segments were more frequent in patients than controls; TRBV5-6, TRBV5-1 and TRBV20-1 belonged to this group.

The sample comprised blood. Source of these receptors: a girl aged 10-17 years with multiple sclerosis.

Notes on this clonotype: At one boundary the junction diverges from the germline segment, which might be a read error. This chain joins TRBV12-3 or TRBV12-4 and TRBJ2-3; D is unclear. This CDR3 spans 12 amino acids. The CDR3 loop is CASSFGTDTEYF. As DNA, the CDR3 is TGTGCCAGCAGCTTCGGAACAGATACGGAGTATTTT.

CDR3 DNA sequence: TGTGCCAGCAGCCAAGCTGAGGAGACAGGATCAGCTTTCTTT. This sequence encodes CASSQAEETGSAFF. The chain joins TRBV3-1 to TRBJ1-1; a weak D match, TRBD1 (6 bases). The CDR3 covers 14 residues. V gave up 1 base and J gave up 10 bases, with 16 bases separating them. The germline V gene has CDR1 LGHDT and CDR2 YNNKEL (reference sequence).

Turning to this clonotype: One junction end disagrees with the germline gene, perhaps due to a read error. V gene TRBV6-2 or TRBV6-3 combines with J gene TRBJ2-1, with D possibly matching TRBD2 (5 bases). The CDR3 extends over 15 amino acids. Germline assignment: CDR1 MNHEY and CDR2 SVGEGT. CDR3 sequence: CASRPPLDSNNERFF. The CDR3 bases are TGTGCCAGCAGACCCCCCCTGGACTCTAACAATGAGCGGTTCTTC.

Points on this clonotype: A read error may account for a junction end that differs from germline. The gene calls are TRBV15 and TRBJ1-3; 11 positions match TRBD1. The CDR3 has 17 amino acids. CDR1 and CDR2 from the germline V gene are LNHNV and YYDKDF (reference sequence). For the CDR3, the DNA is TGTGCCACCAGCAGTGGGGACAGGGGGAACTCTGGAAACATCATATATTTT. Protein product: CATSSGDRGNSGNIIYF.

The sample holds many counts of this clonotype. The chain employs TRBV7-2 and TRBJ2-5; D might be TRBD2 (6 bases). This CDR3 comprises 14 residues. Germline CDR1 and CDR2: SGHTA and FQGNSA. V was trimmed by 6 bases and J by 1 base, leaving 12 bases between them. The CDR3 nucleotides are TGTGCCAGCAGTTCGGGACTGCTCCAAGAGACCCAGTACTTC. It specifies CASSSGLLQETQYF.

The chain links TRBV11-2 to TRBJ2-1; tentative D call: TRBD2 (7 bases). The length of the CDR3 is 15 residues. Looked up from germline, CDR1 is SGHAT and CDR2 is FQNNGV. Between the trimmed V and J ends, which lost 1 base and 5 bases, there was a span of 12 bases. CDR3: CASSLVGGADNEQFF. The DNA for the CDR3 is TGTGCCAGCAGCTTAGTGGGGGGGGCCGACAATGAGCAGTTCTTC. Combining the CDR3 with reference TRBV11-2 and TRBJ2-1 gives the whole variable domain EAGVAQSPRYKIIEKRQSVAFWCNPISGHATLYWYQQILGQGPKLLIQFQNNGVVDDSQLPKDRFSAERLKGVDSTLKIQPAKLEDSAVYLCASSLVGGADNEQFFGPGTRLTVL.

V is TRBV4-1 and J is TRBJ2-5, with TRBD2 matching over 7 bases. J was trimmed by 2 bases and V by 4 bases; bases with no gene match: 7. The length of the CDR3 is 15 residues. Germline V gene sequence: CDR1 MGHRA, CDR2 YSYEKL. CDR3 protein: CASSPGWGGQETQYF. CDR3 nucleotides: TGCGCCAGCAGCCCCGGGTGGGGGGGACAAGAGACCCAGTACTTC.

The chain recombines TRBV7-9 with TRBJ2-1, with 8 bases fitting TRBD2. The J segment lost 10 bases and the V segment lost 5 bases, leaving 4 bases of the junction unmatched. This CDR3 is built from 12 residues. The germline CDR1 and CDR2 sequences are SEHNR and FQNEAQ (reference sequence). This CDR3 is CASSPRLAEQFF. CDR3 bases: TGTGCCAGCAGCCCCAGACTAGCGGAGCAGTTCTTC.

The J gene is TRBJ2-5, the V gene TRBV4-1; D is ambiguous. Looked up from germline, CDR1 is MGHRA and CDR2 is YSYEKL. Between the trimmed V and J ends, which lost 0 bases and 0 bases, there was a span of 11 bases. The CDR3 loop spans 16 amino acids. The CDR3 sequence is CASSQDLGTNQETQYF. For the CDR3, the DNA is TGCGCCAGCAGCCAAGATCTGGGCACAAACCAAGAGACCCAGTACTTC.

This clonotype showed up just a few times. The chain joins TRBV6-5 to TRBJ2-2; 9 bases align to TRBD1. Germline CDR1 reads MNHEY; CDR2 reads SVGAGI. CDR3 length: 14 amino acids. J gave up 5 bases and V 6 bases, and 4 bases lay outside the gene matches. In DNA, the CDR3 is TGTGCCAGCAGCCCCGGGACAGGGACCGGGGAGCTGTTTTTT. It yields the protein CASSPGTGTGELFF.

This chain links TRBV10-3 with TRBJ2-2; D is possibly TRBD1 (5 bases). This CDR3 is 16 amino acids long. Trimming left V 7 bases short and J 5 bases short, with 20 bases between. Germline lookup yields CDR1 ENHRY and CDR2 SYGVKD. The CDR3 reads CAINQTPGLETGELFF. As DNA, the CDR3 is TGTGCCATCAATCAAACTCCAGGGTTGGAGACCGGGGAGCTGTTTTTT.

CDR3 residues: CASSSPAGGVNTEAFF. The DNA for the CDR3 is TGTGCCAGCAGCTCTCCGGCCGGCGGGGTGAACACTGAAGCTTTCTTT. This rearrangement joins TRBV7-6 to TRBJ1-1; D unresolved. The CDR3 loop spans 16 amino acids. Trimming shortened V by 4 bases and J by 0 bases, and 15 bases separated the two germline ends. Germline lookup yields CDR1 SGHVS and CDR2 FNYEAQ.

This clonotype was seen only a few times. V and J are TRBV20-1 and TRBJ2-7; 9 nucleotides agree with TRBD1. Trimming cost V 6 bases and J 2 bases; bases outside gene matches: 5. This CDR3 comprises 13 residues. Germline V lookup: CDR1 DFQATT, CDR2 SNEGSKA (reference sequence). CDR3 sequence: CSARDRVPYEQYF. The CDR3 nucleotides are TGCAGTGCCCGGGACAGGGTTCCCTACGAGCAGTACTTC.

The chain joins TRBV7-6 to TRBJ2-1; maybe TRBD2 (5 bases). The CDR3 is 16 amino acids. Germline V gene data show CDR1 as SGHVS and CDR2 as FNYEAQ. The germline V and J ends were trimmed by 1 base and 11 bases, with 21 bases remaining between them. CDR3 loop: CASSLGAVTGVGKQFF. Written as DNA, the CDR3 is TGTGCCAGCAGCTTAGGGGCCGTGACTGGCGTCGGGAAGCAGTTCTTC.

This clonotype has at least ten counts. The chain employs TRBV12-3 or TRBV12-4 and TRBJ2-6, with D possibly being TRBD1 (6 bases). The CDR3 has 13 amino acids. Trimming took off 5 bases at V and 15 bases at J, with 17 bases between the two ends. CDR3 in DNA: TGTGCCAGCAGTCCTCGGACAGCGCCTGGCCTGACTTTC. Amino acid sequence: CASSPRTAPGLTF.

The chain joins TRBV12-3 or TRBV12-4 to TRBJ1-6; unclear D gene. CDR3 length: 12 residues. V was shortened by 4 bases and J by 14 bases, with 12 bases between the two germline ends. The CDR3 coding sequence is TGTGCCAGCAGTTCGGACGCGCTCGCCCTCCACTTT. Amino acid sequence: CASSSDALALHF.

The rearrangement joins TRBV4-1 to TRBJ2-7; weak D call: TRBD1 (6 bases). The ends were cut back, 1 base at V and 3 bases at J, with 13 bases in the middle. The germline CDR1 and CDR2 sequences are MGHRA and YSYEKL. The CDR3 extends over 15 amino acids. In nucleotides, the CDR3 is TGCGCCAGCAGCCAAGTTTATGACAGGTTCTACGAGCAGTACTTC. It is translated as CASSQVYDRFYEQYF.

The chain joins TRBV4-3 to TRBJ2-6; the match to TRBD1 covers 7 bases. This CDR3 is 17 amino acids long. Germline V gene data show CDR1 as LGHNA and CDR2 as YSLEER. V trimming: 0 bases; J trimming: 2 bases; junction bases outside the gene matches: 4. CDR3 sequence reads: CASSQDFQGAGANVLTF. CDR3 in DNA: TGCGCCAGCAGCCAAGATTTCCAGGGGGCTGGGGCCAACGTCCTGACTTTC.

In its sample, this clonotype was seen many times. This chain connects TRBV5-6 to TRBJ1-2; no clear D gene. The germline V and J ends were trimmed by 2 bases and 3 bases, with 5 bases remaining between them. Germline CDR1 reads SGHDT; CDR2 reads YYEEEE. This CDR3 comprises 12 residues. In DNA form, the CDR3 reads TGTGCCAGCAGCTTCTCTGACTATGGCTACACCTTC. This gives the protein CASSFSDYGYTF.

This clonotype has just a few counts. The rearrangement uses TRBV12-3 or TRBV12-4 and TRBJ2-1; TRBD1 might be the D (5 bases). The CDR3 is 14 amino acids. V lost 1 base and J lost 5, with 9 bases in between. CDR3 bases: TGTGCCAGCAGTTTAGGGGGCGGACACAATGAGCAGTTCTTC. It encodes CASSLGGGHNEQFF.

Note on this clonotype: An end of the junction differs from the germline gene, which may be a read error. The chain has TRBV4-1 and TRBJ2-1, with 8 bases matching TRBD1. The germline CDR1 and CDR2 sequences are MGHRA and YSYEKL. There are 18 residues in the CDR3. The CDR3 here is CAGSHPTPDRERNNEQFF. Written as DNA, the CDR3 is TGCGCCGGCAGCCACCCGACCCCGGACAGGGAGCGGAACAATGAGCAGTTCTTC.

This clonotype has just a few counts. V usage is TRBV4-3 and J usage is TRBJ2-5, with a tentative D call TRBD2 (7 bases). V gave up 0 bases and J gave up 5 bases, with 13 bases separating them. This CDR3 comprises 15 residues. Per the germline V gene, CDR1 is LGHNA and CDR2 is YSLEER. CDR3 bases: TGCGCCAGCAGCCAAGATAGGGGGGGTTGGGAGACCCAGTACTTC. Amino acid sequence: CASSQDRGGWETQYF.

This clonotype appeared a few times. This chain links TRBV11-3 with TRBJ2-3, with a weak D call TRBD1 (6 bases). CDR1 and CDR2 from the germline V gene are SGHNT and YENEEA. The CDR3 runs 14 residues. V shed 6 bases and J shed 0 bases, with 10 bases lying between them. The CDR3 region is CASSTGLSTDTQYF. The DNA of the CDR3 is TGTGCCAGCAGTACAGGGCTGAGCACAGATACGCAGTATTTT.

CDR3 in amino acids: CSAILNTGELFF. As DNA, the CDR3 is TGCAGTGCTATCCTTAACACCGGGGAGCTGTTTTTT. The V call is TRBV20-1, the J call TRBJ2-2; D unresolved. The ends were cut back, 4 bases at V and 2 bases at J, with 5 bases in the middle. Germline CDR1 reads DFQATT; CDR2 reads SNEGSKA (reference sequence). The CDR3 contains 12 residues.

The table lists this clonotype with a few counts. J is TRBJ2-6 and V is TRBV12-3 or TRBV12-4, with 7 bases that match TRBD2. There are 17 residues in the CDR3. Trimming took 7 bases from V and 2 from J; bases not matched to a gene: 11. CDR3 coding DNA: TGTGCCAGCACCGTTCTGGGGGGGGTAACTGGGGCCAACGTCCTGACTTTC. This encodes CASTVLGGVTGANVLTF.

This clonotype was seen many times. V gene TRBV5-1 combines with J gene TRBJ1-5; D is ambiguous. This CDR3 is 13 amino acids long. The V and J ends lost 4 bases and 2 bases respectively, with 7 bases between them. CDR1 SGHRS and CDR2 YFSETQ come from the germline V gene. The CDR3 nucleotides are TGCGCCAGCAGCCCGCAGGGCAATCAGCCCCAGCATTTT. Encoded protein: CASSPQGNQPQHF.

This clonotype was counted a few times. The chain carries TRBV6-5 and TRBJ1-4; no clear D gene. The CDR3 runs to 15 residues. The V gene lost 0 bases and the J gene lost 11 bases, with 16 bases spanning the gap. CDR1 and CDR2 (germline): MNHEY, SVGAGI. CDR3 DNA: TGTGCCAGCAGTTACTCGAAAGTCGTGCCCCGTAAACTGTTTTTT. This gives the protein CASSYSKVVPRKLFF.

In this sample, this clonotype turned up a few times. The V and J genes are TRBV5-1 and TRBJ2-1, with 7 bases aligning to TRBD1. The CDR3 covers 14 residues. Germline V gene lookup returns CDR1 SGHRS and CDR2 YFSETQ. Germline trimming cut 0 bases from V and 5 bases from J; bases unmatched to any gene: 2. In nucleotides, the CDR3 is TGCGCCAGCAGCTTGGGACAGGGTAACAATGAGCAGTTCTTC. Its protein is CASSLGQGNNEQFF.

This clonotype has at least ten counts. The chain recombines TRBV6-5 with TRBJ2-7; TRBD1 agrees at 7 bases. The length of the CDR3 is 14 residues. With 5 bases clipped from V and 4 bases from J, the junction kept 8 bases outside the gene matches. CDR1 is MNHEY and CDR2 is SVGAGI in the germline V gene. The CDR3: CASSPRQGPYEQYF. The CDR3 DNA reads TGTGCCAGCAGTCCCCGACAGGGCCCTTACGAGCAGTACTTC.

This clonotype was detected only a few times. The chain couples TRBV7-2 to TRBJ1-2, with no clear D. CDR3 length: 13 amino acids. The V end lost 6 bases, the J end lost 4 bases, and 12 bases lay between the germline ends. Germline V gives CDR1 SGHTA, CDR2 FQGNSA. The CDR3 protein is CASSFRGSYGYTF. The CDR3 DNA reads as TGTGCCAGCAGTTTTCGGGGAAGCTATGGCTACACCTTC.